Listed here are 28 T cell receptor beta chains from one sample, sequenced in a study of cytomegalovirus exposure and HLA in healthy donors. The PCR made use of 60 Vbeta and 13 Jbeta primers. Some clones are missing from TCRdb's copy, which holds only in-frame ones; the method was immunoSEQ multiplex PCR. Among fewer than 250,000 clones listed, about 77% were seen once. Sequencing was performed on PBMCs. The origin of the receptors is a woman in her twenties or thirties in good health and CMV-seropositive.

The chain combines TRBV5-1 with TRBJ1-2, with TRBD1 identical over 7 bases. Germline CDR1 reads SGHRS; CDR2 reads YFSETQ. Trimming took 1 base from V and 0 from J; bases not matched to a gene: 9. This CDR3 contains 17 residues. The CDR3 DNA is TGCGCCAGCAGCTTGTTAGGAGGGACAGTCTCTAACTATGGCTACACCTTC. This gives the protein CASSLLGGTVSNYGYTF.

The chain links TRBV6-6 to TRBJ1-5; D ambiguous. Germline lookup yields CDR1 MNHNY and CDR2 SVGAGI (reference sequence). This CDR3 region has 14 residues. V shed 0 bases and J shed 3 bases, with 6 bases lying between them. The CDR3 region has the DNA TGTGCCAGCAGTTACTCGGGCAACAATCAGCCCCAGCATTTT. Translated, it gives CASSYSGNNQPQHF.

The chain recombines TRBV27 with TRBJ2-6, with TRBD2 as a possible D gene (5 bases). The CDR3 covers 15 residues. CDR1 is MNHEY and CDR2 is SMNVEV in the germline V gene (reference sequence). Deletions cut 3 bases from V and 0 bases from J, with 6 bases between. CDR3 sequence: CASSFRDSGANVLTF. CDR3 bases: TGTGCCAGCAGTTTCCGGGACTCTGGGGCCAACGTCCTGACTTTC.

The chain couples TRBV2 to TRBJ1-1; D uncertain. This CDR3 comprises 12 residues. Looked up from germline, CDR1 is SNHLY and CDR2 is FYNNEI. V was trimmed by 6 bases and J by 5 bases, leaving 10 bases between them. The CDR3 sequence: CASSLQVTEAFF. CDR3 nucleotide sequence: TGTGCCAGCAGCCTCCAGGTAACTGAAGCTTTCTTT.

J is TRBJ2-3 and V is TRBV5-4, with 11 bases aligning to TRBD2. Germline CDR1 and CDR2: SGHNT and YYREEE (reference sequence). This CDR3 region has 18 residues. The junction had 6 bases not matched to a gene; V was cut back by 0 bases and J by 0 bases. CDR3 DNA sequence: TGTGCCAGCAGCTTGGGGCTAGCGGGGGGCCGTAGCACAGATACGCAGTATTTT. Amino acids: CASSLGLAGGRSTDTQYF. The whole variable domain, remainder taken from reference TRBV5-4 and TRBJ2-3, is ETGVTQSPTHLIKTRGQQVTLRCSSQSGHNTVSWYQQALGQGPQFIFQYYREEENGRGNFPPRFSGLQFPNYSSELNVNALELDDSALYLCASSLGLAGGRSTDTQYFGPGTRLTVL.

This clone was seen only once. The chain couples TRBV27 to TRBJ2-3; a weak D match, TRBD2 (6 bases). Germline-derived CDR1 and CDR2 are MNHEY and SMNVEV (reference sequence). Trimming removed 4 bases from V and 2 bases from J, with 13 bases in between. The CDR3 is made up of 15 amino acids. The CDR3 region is CASSYSGTNTDTQYF. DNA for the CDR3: TGTGCCAGCAGTTATAGCGGTACCAACACAGATACGCAGTATTTT.

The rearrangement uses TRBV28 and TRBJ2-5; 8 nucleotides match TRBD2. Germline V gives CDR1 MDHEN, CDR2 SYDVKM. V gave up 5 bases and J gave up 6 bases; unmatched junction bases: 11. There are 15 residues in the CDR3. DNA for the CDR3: TGTGCCAGCAGTGCCCAGCGGGAGATGAAAAAGACCCAGTACTTC. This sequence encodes CASSAQREMKKTQYF.

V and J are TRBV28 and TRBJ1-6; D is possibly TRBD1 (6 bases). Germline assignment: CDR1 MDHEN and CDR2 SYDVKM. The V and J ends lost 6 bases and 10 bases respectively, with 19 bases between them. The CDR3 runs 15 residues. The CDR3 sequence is CASSLNRDPTSPLHF. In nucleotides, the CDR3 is TGTGCCAGCAGCCTCAACAGGGATCCGACCTCACCCCTCCACTTT.

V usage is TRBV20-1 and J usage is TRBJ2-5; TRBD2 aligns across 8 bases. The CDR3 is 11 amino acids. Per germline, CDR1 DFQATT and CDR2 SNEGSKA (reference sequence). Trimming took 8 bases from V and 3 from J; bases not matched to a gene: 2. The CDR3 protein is CSRAGEETQYF. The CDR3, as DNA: TGCAGTAGAGCGGGAGAAGAGACCCAGTACTTC.

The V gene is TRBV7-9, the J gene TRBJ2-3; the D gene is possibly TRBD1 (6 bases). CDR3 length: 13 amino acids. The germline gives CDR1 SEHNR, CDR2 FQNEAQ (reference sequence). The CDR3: CTTQAGGTDTQYF. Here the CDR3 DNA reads TGTACAACGCAGGCAGGGGGCACAGATACGCAGTATTTT.

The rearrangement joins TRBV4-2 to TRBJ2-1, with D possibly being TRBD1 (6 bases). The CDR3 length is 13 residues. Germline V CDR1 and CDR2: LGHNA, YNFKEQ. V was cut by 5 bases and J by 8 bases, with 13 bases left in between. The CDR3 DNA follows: TGTGCCAGCAGCATGGGCAGGACAGATGAGCAGTTCTTC. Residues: CASSMGRTDEQFF.

DNA of the CDR3: TGCGCCAGCACCCGGACAGGGGGCCACGAGCAGTACTTC. Translated, it gives CASTRTGGHEQYF. The rearrangement links TRBV5-1 to TRBJ2-7, with 11 bases identical to TRBD1. Germline-derived CDR1 and CDR2 are SGHRS and YFSETQ. CDR3 length equals 13 residues. After removal of 6 bases from V and 5 bases from J, the junction contained 4 bases not matched to a gene.

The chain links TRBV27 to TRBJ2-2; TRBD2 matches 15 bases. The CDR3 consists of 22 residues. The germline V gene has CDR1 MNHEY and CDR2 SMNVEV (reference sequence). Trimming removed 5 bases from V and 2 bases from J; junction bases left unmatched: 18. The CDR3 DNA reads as TGTGCCAGCAGTCCCCACCCCTCGGGACTAGCGGGGGGAAGAGGAAACACCGGGGAGCTGTTTTTT. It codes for CASSPHPSGLAGGRGNTGELFF.

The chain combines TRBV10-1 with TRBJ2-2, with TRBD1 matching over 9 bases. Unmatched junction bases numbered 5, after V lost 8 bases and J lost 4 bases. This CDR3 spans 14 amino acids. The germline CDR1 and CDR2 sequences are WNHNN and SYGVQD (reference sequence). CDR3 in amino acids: CASVWGQGTGELFF. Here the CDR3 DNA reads TGCGCCAGCGTGTGGGGACAGGGCACCGGGGAGCTGTTTTTT.

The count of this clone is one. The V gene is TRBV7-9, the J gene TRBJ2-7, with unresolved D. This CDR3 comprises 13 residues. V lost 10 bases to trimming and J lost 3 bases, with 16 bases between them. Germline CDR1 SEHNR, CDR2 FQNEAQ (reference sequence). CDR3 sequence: CAISAGFRYEQYF. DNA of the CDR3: TGTGCCATTTCGGCCGGGTTCCGCTACGAGCAGTACTTC.

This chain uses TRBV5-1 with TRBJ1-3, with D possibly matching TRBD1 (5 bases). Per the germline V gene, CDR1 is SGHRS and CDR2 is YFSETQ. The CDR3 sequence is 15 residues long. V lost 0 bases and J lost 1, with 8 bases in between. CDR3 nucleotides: TGCGCCAGCAGCTTGGCCTCAGGGTCTGGAAACACCATATATTTT. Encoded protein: CASSLASGSGNTIYF.

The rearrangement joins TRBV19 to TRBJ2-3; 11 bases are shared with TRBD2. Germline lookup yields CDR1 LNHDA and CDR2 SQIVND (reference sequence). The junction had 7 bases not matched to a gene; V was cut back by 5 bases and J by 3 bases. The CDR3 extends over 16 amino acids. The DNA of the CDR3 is TGTGCCAGTAGTCCTTTTCGGACTAGCGGGACAGATACGCAGTATTTT. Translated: CASSPFRTSGTDTQYF.

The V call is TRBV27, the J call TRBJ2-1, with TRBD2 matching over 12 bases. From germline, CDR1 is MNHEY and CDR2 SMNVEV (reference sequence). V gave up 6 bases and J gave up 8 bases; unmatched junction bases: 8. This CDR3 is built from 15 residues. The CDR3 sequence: CASSRLAGVWDEQFF. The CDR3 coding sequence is TGTGCCAGCAGCCGACTAGCGGGGGTGTGGGATGAGCAGTTCTTC.

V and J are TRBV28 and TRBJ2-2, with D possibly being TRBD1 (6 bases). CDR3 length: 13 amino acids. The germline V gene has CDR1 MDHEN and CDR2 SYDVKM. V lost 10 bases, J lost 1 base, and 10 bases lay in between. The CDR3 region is CAITDRNTGELFF. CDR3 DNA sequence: TGTGCCATCACGGACAGGAACACCGGGGAGCTGTTTTTT.

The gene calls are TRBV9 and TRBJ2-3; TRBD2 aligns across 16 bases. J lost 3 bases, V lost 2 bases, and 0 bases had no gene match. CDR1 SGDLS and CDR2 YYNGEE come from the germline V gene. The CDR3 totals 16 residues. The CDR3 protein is CASSVGLAGGTDTQYF. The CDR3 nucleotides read TGTGCCAGCAGCGTGGGACTAGCGGGAGGGACAGATACGCAGTATTTT.

CDR3: CASSLTGGAALYNEQFF. In DNA form, the CDR3 reads TGTGCCAGCAGCTTAACGGGGGGGGCGGCCCTCTACAATGAGCAGTTCTTC. The chain carries TRBV11-2 and TRBJ2-1; 8 nucleotides line up with TRBD2. Germline CDR1 reads SGHAT; CDR2 reads FQNNGV. This CDR3 has 17 residues. J lost 3 bases, V lost 2 bases, and 9 bases had no gene match.

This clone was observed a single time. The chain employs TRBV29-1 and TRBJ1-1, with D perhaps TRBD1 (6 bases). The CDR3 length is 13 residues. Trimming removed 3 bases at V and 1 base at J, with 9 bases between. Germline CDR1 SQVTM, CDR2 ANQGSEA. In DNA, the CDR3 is TGCAGCGTTGACAGGGGTGGGAACACTGAAGCTTTCTTT. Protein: CSVDRGGNTEAFF.

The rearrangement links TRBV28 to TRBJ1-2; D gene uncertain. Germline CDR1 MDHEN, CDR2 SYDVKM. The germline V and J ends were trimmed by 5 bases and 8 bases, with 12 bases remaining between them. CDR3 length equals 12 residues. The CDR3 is CASSPQLRGYTF. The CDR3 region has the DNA TGTGCCAGCAGTCCACAATTGAGGGGCTACACCTTC.

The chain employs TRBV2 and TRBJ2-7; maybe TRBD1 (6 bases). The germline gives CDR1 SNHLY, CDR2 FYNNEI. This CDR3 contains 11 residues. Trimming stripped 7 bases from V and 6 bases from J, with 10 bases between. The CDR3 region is CASTPRGEQYF. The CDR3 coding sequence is TGTGCCAGCACTCCCAGGGGCGAGCAGTACTTC.

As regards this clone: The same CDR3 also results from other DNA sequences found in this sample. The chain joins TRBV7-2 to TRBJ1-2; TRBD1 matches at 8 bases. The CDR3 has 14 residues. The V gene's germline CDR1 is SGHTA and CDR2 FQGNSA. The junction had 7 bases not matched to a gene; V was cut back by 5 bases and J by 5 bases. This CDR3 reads CASSPDRGGYGYTF. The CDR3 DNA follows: TGTGCCAGCAGCCCCGACAGGGGTGGGTATGGCTACACCTTC. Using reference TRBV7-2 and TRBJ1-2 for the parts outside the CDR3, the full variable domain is GAGVSQSPSNKVTEKGKDVELRCDPISGHTALYWYRQSLGQGLEFLIYFQGNSAPDKSGLPSDRFSAERTGGSVSTLTIQRTQQEDSAVYLCASSPDRGGYGYTFGSGTRLTVV.

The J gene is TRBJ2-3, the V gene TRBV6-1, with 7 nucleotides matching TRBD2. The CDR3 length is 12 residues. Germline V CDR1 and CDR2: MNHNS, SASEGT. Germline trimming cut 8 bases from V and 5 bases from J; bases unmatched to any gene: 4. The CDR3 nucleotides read TGTGCCAGCCGCCCGGGAGGAGATACGCAGTATTTT. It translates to CASRPGGDTQYF.

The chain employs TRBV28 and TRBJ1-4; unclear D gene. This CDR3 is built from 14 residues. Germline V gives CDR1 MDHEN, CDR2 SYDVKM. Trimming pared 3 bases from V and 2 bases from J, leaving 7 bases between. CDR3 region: CASSFPGTNEKLFF. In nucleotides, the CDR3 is TGTGCCAGCAGTTTTCCGGGGACTAATGAAAAACTGTTTTTT.

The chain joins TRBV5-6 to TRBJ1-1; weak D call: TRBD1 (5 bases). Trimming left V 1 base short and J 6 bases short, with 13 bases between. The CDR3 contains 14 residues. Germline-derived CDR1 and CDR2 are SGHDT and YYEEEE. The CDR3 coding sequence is TGTGCCAGCAGCTTGCTCCAGGGAGGGTCTGAAGCTTTCTTT. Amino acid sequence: CASSLLQGGSEAFF.